This is a list of T cell receptor beta chains from one sample in a study of immune heterogeneity within non-small cell lung tumors. One entry per CDR3 protein, called by TCRdb with MiXCR from the multiplex PCR reads. The data show 1,500 to 2,000 distinct CDR3 sequences, roughly 50% seen once. The sample taken for sequencing was lung tumor tissue. These receptors originate from a man between 65 and 80 years old with non-small cell lung cancer. Both conserved end residues are part of each CDR3. A D gene is named only where the DNA matches it firmly. A clone size is listed for some rows: how often the clone was seen (once, few, many), or a class if it is expanded.

v_call,d_call,clone_size,j_call,cdr3_aa,cdr3_nt
TRBV11-3,TRBD1,-,TRBJ1-1,CASSLLGQGTEAFF,TGTGCCAGCAGCCTCCTCGGACAGGGCACTGAAGCTTTCTTT
TRBV10-1,-,-,TRBJ1-5,CASSLRACYSNQPQHF,TGCGCCAGCAGTTTACGGGCTTGCTATAGCAATCAGCCCCAGCATTTT
TRBV12-3/TRBV12-4,TRBD2,-,TRBJ2-3,CASSSKGLYTDTQYF,TGTGCCAGCAGTTCTAAGGGACTATACACAGATACGCAGTATTTT
TRBV30,-,few,TRBJ2-2,CAWSRDTGELFF,TGTGCCTGGAGTAGAGACACCGGGGAGCTGTTTTTT
TRBV6-1,TRBD1,-,TRBJ2-7,CAYLGQDTYEQYF,TGTGCCTACCTAGGACAGGACACCTACGAGCAGTACTTC
TRBV2,-,-,TRBJ1-6,CASAPGLQNSPLHF,TGTGCCAGCGCTCCCGGGCTTCAAAATTCACCCCTCCACTTT
TRBV18,-,-,TRBJ1-5,CASSPPPPGRLNQPQHF,TGTGCCAGCTCCCCGCCCCCACCGGGACGGCTCAATCAGCCCCAGCATTTT
TRBV20-1,TRBD1,-,TRBJ1-3,CSASVRTGGENTIYF,TGCAGTGCTAGCGTCAGGACAGGGGGAGAAAACACCATATATTTT
TRBV11-2,TRBD1,once,TRBJ1-5,CASSPGTGDVQPQHF,TGTGCCAGCAGTCCCGGGACAGGGGATGTTCAGCCCCAGCATTTT
TRBV6-1,TRBD1,-,TRBJ1-1,CASSDRDRGAEAFF,TGTGCCAGCAGTGATCGGGACAGGGGGGCTGAAGCTTTCTTT
TRBV11-2,-,-,TRBJ2-3,CASSLDLPSSDTQYF,TGTGCCAGCAGCTTAGATCTGCCCAGCTCAGATACGCAGTATTTT
TRBV14,TRBD1,few,TRBJ2-7,CASSQIGQGTYEQYF,TGTGCCAGCAGCCAGATAGGACAGGGCACCTACGAGCAGTACTTC
TRBV20-1,-,-,TRBJ1-1,CSARTAGAPTEAFF,TGCAGTGCCCGCACCGCCGGGGCGCCTACTGAAGCTTTCTTT
TRBV4-2,TRBD2,-,TRBJ2-7,CASSQDWGGAQTHEQYF,TGTGCCAGCAGCCAAGATTGGGGAGGGGCGCAGACGCACGAGCAGTACTTC
TRBV18,-,once,TRBJ1-5,CASSPPQAPFSNQPQHF,TGTGCCAGCTCACCACCGCAGGCCCCATTTAGCAATCAGCCCCAGCATTTT
TRBV11-2,TRBD1,few,TRBJ1-6,CASSFGTGNSPLHF,TGTGCCAGCAGCTTCGGGACAGGGAATTCACCCCTCCACTTT
TRBV18,-,-,TRBJ1-5,CASSQTGNQPQHF,TGTGCCAGCTCCCAAACCGGGAATCAGCCCCAGCATTTT
TRBV4-1,TRBD1,-,TRBJ2-7,CASSLAGTGGAEQYF,TGCGCCAGCAGCCTTGCCGGGACAGGGGGCGCCGAGCAGTACTTC
TRBV6-1,-,-,TRBJ2-3,CASLDPRSDTQYF,TGTGCCAGCCTGGACCCTAGATCGGATACGCAGTATTTT
TRBV11-3,-,few,TRBJ2-1,CASSPGRVSNEQFF,TGTGCCAGCAGTCCGGGGCGCGTCTCAAATGAGCAGTTCTTC
TRBV25-1,-,-,TRBJ2-3,CASTGSYTDTQYF,TGTGCCAGTACGGGGAGTTACACAGATACGCAGTATTTT
TRBV12-3/TRBV12-4,-,-,TRBJ1-1,CASNEGSGAFF,TGTGCCAGCAATGAGGGTTCTGGCGCTTTCTTT
TRBV5-5,-,large,TRBJ1-2,CASSLDRDYGYTF,TGTGCCAGCAGCTTGGACCGTGACTATGGCTACACCTTC
TRBV20-1,TRBD2,-,TRBJ2-1,CSAIKPGLANNEQFF,TGCAGTGCAATAAAACCTGGACTAGCAAACAATGAGCAGTTCTTC
TRBV20-1,-,-,TRBJ1-1,CSARRSTEAFF,TGCAGTGCGAGAAGGTCCACTGAAGCTTTCTTT
TRBV9,-,-,TRBJ2-1,CASSPAIAGEQFF,TGTGCCAGCAGCCCAGCGATCGCCGGTGAGCAGTTCTTC
TRBV7-9,-,once,TRBJ1-1,CASSVGTRGTEAFF,TGTGCCAGCAGCGTCGGGACGCGCGGGACTGAAGCTTTCTTT